The 26 T cell receptor beta chains listed next were all sequenced from one sample in a study of blood T cells in healthy people across ages (dated by TCRdb to between 2015 and 2016). The library was built by means of 5' RACE. The sequencer listed for this sample is Illumina HiSeq 2500. A second PCR of about 7 to 12 cycles was run with a J-beta primer mix and a sample-barcoded 5' primer. Using fastp trimming at Q25 and MiXCR clonotype assembly, TCRdb reanalyzed the public sequencing data and kept in-frame beta chains. Rows merge per CDR3 protein into single entries with the most common DNA and genes. A total of about 670,000 distinct CDR3 sequences appear in this sample, under 65% of them only once. About 13% of the sample is in the top ten clones. The sample taken for sequencing was blood. These TCRs come from an elderly woman in good health.

This sequence joins TRBV20-1 and TRBJ1-1, with no clear D. Germline V gene lookup returns CDR1 DFQATT and CDR2 SNEGSKA (reference sequence). V dropped 3 bases and J dropped 4 bases, with 9 bases sitting between them. CDR3 size: 12 residues. CDR3: CSASEQATEAFF. The CDR3 DNA reads TGCAGTGCTAGTGAGCAGGCCACTGAAGCTTTCTTT.

This clonotype showed up many times. V usage is TRBV2 and J usage is TRBJ1-2; maybe TRBD1 (6 bases). This CDR3 contains 14 residues. Trimming pared 5 bases from V and 4 bases from J, leaving 14 bases between. Germline loops: CDR1 SNHLY, CDR2 FYNNEI. CDR3 nucleotides: TGTGCCAGCAGTACAGACAGGACCCTCTATGGCTACACCTTC. Translating gives CASSTDRTLYGYTF.

The gene calls are TRBV20-1 and TRBJ2-1; 7 positions agree with TRBD2. The CDR3 has 14 residues. Unmatched junction bases numbered 8, after V lost 5 bases and J lost 4 bases. Germline assignment: CDR1 DFQATT and CDR2 SNEGSKA (reference sequence). CDR3 in DNA: TGCAGTGCTCCCGGGGGAGCGGGATACAATGAGCAGTTCTTC. Translated, it gives CSAPGGAGYNEQFF.

This clonotype was recorded at least ten times. The J gene is TRBJ2-5, the V gene TRBV13; D is unresolved. The CDR3 has 13 residues. Germline CDR1 PRHDT, CDR2 FYEKMQ (reference sequence). V lost 4 bases and J lost 5, with 11 bases in between. The CDR3 region is CASSSDMGETQYF. CDR3 sequence (DNA): TGTGCCAGCAGCTCCGATATGGGCGAGACCCAGTACTTC.

V and J are TRBV7-3 and TRBJ1-2, with D possibly being TRBD1 (5 bases). V lost 1 base and J lost 5, with 14 bases in between. The CDR3 totals 15 residues. CDR1 is SGHTA, CDR2 FQGTGA, per germline. CDR3: CASSLSPGLKYGYTF. CDR3 coding DNA: TGTGCCAGCAGCTTAAGTCCAGGGTTAAAATATGGCTACACCTTC.

The gene calls are TRBV20-1 and TRBJ2-5; D ambiguous. The J call may be in error: the DNA end matches TRBJ2-7 better. Germline V gene lookup returns CDR1 DFQATT and CDR2 SNEGSKA (reference sequence). The CDR3 has 13 amino acids. This CDR3 reads CSARRHSSYEQYF. As DNA, the CDR3 is TGCAGTGCTAGGAGGCACTCTTCCTACGAGCAGTACTTC.

This clonotype showed up many times. The gene calls are TRBV4-1 and TRBJ2-1; D is unresolved. V lost 0 bases, J lost 5 bases, and 5 bases lay in between. The germline V gene has CDR1 MGHRA and CDR2 YSYEKL. The CDR3 is 13 amino acids. The CDR3 reads CASSQDGNNEQFF. CDR3 coding DNA: TGCGCCAGCAGCCAAGATGGGAACAATGAGCAGTTCTTC.

This rearrangement joins TRBV7-9 to TRBJ2-3; 11 positions agree with TRBD2. In germline, CDR1 is SEHNR, CDR2 FQNEAQ (reference sequence). J lost 4 bases, V lost 5 bases, and 8 bases had no gene match. The CDR3 runs 16 residues. CDR3 bases: TGTGCCAGCAGCCCTTTAGCGGGAGGGCAAGCAGATACGCAGTATTTT. This sequence encodes CASSPLAGGQADTQYF.

The chain is built from TRBV10-3 and TRBJ1-4; weak D call: TRBD1 (5 bases). The CDR3 is 17 amino acids. Germline V CDR1 and CDR2: ENHRY, SYGVKD. V lost 2 bases to trimming and J lost 5 bases, with 18 bases between them. The CDR3 region is CAISETDDRSGNEKLFF. The CDR3 bases are TGTGCCATCAGTGAGACCGATGACAGATCCGGGAATGAAAAACTGTTTTTT.

The V call is TRBV29-1, the J call TRBJ2-7; a weak D match, TRBD2 (5 bases). There are 13 residues in the CDR3. CDR1 SQVTM and CDR2 ANQGSEA come from the germline V gene. V was trimmed by 5 bases and J by 4 bases, leaving 15 bases between them. The DNA of the CDR3 is TGCAGCGTTCCCCACGGAGGAGGATACGAGCAGTACTTC. This codes for CSVPHGGGYEQYF.

The V call is TRBV12-3 or TRBV12-4, the J call TRBJ2-5; tentative D call: TRBD1 (6 bases). V was shortened by 6 bases and J by 5 bases, with 16 bases between the two germline ends. The CDR3 runs 14 residues. In nucleotides, the CDR3 is TGTGCCAGCAGACGACAGGATATCGGGGAGACCCAGTACTTC. This gives the protein CASRRQDIGETQYF.

The V gene is TRBV28, the J gene TRBJ2-5; 7 nucleotides agree with TRBD1. The closer fit of TRBJ2-7 to the DNA end suggests the J call may be wrong. This CDR3 region has 11 residues. Germline V gene data show CDR1 as MDHEN and CDR2 as SYDVKM. The CDR3 protein is CASSDRVEQYF. The CDR3, as DNA: TGTGCCAGCAGCGACAGGGTCGAGCAGTACTTC.

The chain links TRBV10-3 to TRBJ2-7; maybe TRBD1 (5 bases). The J call may not be correct, given that the DNA end is closer to TRBJ2-5. CDR3 size: 13 residues. Germline CDR1 ENHRY, CDR2 SYGVKD. Here the CDR3 reads CAISGHQGETQYF. CDR3 nucleotide sequence: TGTGCCATCAGTGGACATCAGGGAGAGACCCAGTACTTC.

The chain uses TRBV27 and TRBJ2-4; tentative D call: TRBD2 (6 bases). The length of the CDR3 is 15 residues. Deletions cut 6 bases from V and 1 base from J, with 13 bases between. CDR1 and CDR2 from the germline V gene are MNHEY and SMNVEV (reference sequence). Here the CDR3 reads CASRPAGIAKNIQYF. The DNA of the CDR3 is TGTGCCAGCAGGCCCGCGGGGATCGCCAAAAACATTCAGTACTTC.

This rearrangement joins TRBV20-1 to TRBJ2-7; no definite D call. The J call may be faulty, since TRBJ2-5 better matches the DNA end. Germline assignment: CDR1 DFQATT and CDR2 SNEGSKA (reference sequence). The CDR3 is 12 amino acids. The CDR3 reads CSAKHVLETQYF. In DNA form, the CDR3 reads TGCAGTGCTAAACACGTGTTAGAGACCCAGTACTTC.

The J gene is TRBJ1-2, the V gene TRBV27; tentatively, D is TRBD1 (6 bases). Germline V gene lookup returns CDR1 MNHEY and CDR2 SMNVEV (reference sequence). This CDR3 comprises 14 residues. Trimming left V 6 bases short and J 8 bases short, with 19 bases between. The CDR3, as DNA: TGTGCCAGCAGCCGGACAGTCGCTAGGAACGGCTACACCTTC. It encodes CASSRTVARNGYTF.

As to this clonotype: With a much larger clone just one base away, this may be a read error. The rearrangement uses TRBV2 and TRBJ2-3; D ambiguous. Germline V gives CDR1 SNHLY, CDR2 FYNNEI. The CDR3 covers 15 residues. The germline V and J ends were trimmed by 1 base and 0 bases, with 8 bases remaining between them. The CDR3 nucleotides read TGTGCCAGCAGTGAAGTGGCACTGAGCACAGATACGCAGTATTTT. Translating gives CASSEVALSTDTQYF.

The chain recombines TRBV24-1 with TRBJ2-3, with 7 bases matching TRBD2. The trim removed 2 bases at V and 6 bases at J, leaving 7 bases unmatched. This CDR3 has 15 residues. Germline V gene sequence: CDR1 KGHDR, CDR2 SFDVKD. As DNA, the CDR3 is TGTGCCACCAGTGATTCGGGGGACTACTTGGATACGCAGTATTTT. Translation: CATSDSGDYLDTQYF.

This clonotype occurred a few times. The chain uses TRBV29-1 and TRBJ2-3; D possibly corresponds to TRBD2 (6 bases). The CDR3 loop spans 14 amino acids. Germline V lookup: CDR1 SQVTM, CDR2 ANQGSEA. Trimming left V 8 bases short and J 4 bases short, with 19 bases between. The CDR3 loop is CSTGGASTADTQYF. The CDR3 DNA reads TGCAGCACTGGAGGGGCCTCCACGGCAGATACGCAGTATTTT.

Details on this clonotype: A much bigger clone sits one base away, suggesting this may be a read error. This chain uses TRBV7-2 with TRBJ2-7; the D gene is possibly TRBD1 (6 bases). With the DNA end fitting TRBJ2-5 better, the J assignment may be wrong. Germline V lookup: CDR1 SGHTA, CDR2 FQGNSA. The CDR3 is 16 amino acids. In nucleotides, the CDR3 is TGTGCCAGCAGCTTAGGGGGCAGGGGTTTATTCGAGACCCAGTACTTC. As protein: CASSLGGRGLFETQYF.

This chain links TRBV12-3 or TRBV12-4 with TRBJ2-4; maybe TRBD1 (5 bases). The J call may be in error: the DNA end matches TRBJ2-7 better. The CDR3 totals 15 residues. The CDR3, as DNA: TGTGCCAGCAGTTTAGAGGCAGGGATAGCCCACGAGCAGTACTTC. This sequence encodes CASSLEAGIAHEQYF.

This clonotype was recorded many times. This chain connects TRBV27 to TRBJ2-5; D perhaps matches TRBD1 (5 bases). Trimming took 3 bases from V and 0 from J, leaving 8 bases between them. The CDR3 has 14 amino acids. The V gene's germline CDR1 is MNHEY and CDR2 SMNVEV (reference sequence). CDR3 sequence (DNA): TGTGCCAGCAGTTTGGGGCAGTACCAAGAGACCCAGTACTTC. It codes for CASSLGQYQETQYF.

This rearrangement joins TRBV30 to TRBJ1-1; D gene uncertain. V lost 0 bases and J lost 10, with 9 bases in between. Germline V gene sequence: CDR1 GTSNPN, CDR2 SVGIG (reference sequence). The CDR3 loop spans 11 amino acids. CDR3 nucleotide sequence: TGTGCCTGGAGTGTAGCCGCGGTAGCTTTCTTT. Translating gives CAWSVAAVAFF.

This clonotype showed up many times. This chain links TRBV7-2 with TRBJ1-4; D is uncertain. The CDR3 has 13 residues. CDR1 SGHTA and CDR2 FQGNSA come from the germline V gene. V was clipped by 5 bases and J by 0 bases, with 4 bases between them. In DNA form, the CDR3 reads TGTGCCAGCAGCCGATCAACTAATGAAAAACTGTTTTTT. This sequence encodes CASSRSTNEKLFF.

This clonotype has at least ten counts. The chain employs TRBV13 and TRBJ2-7, with D perhaps TRBD1 (5 bases). The CDR3 contains 17 residues. Trimming shortened V by 5 bases and J by 2 bases, and 22 bases separated the two germline ends. Germline V lookup: CDR1 PRHDT, CDR2 FYEKMQ (reference sequence). Written as DNA, the CDR3 is TGTGCCAGCAGCCAAAAACCGACAGTCTCTGGCGCCTACGAGCAGTACTTC. This gives the protein CASSQKPTVSGAYEQYF.

The CDR3 DNA is TGTGCCAGCAGCGCCCTGGCGGGGAGGGCCGTCAATGAGCAGTTCTTC. Encoded protein: CASSALAGRAVNEQFF. This chain uses TRBV7-2 with TRBJ2-1; 7 bases line up with TRBD2. The CDR3 contains 16 residues. In germline, CDR1 is SGHTA, CDR2 FQGNSA. V lost 5 bases, J lost 6 bases, and 13 bases stayed unmatched. The whole variable domain, remainder taken from reference TRBV7-2 and TRBJ2-1, is GAGVSQSPSNKVTEKGKDVELRCDPISGHTALYWYRQSLGQGLEFLIYFQGNSAPDKSGLPSDRFSAERTGGSVSTLTIQRTQQEDSAVYLCASSALAGRAVNEQFFGPGTRLTVL.